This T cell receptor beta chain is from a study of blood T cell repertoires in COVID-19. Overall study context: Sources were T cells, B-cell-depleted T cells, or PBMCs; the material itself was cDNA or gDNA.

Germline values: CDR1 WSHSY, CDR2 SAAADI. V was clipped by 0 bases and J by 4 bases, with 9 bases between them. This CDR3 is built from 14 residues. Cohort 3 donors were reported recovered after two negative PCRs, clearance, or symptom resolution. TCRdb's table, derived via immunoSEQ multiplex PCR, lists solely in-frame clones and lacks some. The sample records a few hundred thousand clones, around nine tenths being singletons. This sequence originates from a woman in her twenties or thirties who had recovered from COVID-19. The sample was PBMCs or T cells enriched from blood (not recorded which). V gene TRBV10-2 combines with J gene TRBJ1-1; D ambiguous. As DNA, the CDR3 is TGCGCCAGCAGTGAGTCGGGCAGAATCACTGAAGCTTTCTTT. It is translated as CASSESGRITEAFF.